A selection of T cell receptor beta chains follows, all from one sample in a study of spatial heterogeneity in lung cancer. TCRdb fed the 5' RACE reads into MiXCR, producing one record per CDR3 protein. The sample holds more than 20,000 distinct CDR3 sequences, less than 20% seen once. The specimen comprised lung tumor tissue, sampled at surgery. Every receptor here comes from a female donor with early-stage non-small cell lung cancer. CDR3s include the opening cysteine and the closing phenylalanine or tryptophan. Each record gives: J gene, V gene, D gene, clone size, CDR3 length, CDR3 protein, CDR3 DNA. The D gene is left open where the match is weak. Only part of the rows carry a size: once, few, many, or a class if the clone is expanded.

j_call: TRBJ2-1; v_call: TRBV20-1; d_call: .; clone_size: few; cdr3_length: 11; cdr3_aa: CSARDLREQFF; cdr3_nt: TGCAGTGCTAGAGACTTGAGGGAGCAGTTCTTC
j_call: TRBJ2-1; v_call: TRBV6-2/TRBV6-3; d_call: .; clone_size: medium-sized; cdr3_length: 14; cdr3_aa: CASSPFRNGNEQFF; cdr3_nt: TGTGCCAGCAGTCCCTTTCGGAACGGGAATGAGCAGTTCTTC
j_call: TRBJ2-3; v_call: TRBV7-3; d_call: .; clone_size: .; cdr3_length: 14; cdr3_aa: CATKPARGSDTQYF; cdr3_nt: TGTGCCACCAAGCCTGCCCGAGGGTCAGATACGCAGTATTTT
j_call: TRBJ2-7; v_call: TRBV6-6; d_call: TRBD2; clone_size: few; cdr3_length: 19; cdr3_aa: CASSYHVGGLAGGPKEQYF; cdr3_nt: TGTGCCAGCAGTTACCACGTAGGTGGACTAGCGGGAGGGCCGAAAGAGCAGTACTTC
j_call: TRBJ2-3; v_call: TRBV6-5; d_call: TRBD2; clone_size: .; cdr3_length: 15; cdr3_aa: CASSLSGGNTDTQYF; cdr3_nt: TGTGCCAGCAGCCTTAGCGGGGGTAACACAGATACGCAGTATTTT
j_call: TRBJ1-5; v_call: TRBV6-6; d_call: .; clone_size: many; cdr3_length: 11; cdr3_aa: CASSSGGPQHF; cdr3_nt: TGTGCCAGCAGTTCGGGGGGGCCCCAGCATTTT
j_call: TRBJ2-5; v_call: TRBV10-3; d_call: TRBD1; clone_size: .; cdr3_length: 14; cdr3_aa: CAIRDRPYEETQYF; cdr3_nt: TGTGCCATCAGGGACAGGCCATACGAAGAGACCCAGTACTTC
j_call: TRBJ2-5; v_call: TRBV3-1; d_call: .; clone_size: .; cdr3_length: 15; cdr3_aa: CASSQAFGVRETQYF; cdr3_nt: TGTGCCAGCAGCCAAGCCTTTGGTGTAAGGGAGACCCAGTACTTC
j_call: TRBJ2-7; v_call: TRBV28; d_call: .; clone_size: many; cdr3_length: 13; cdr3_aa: CASSLGSTYEQYF; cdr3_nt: TGTGCCAGCAGTTTAGGTTCCACCTACGAGCAGTACTTC
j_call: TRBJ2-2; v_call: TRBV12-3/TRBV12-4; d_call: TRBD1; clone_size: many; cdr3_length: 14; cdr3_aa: CATKTGRNTGELFF; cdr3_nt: TGTGCCACTAAGACAGGGAGGAACACCGGGGAGCTGTTTTTT
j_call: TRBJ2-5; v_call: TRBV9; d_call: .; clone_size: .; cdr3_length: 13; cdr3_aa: CASSVGQRETQYF; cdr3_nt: TGTGCCAGCAGCGTAGGACAGCGGGAGACCCAGTACTTC
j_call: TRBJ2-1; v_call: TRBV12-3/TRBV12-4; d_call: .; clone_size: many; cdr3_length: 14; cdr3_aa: CASSFDSSSNEQFF; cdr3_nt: TGTGCCAGCAGTTTTGACAGCTCCTCCAATGAGCAGTTCTTC
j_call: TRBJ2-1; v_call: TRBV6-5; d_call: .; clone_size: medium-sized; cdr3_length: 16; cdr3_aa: CASSIWGNSGGGEQFF; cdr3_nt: TGTGCCAGCAGCATATGGGGGAATAGCGGCGGAGGAGAGCAGTTCTTC
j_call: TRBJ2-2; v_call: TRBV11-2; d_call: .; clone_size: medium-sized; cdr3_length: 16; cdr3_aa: CASSWMTGVNTGELFF; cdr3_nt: TGTGCCAGCAGCTGGATGACAGGAGTGAACACCGGGGAGCTGTTTTTT
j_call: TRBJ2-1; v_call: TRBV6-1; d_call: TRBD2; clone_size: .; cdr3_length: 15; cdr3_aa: CASNRPGLGVYDQFF; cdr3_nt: TGTGCCAGTAATAGACCGGGACTAGGAGTTTATGATCAGTTCTTC
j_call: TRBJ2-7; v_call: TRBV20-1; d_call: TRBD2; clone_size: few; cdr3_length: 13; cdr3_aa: CSARTSAGYEQYF; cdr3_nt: TGCAGTGCGCGGACTAGCGCCGGCTACGAGCAGTACTTC
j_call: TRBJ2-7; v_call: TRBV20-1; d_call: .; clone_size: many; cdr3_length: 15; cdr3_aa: CSARRDGLNTYEQYF; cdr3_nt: TGCAGTGCCAGGAGGGACGGGCTCAACACCTACGAGCAGTACTTC
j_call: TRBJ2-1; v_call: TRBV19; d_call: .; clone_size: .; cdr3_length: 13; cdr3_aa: CASSKRPDNEQFF; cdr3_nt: TGTGCCAGTAGTAAACGACCTGACAATGAGCAGTTCTTC
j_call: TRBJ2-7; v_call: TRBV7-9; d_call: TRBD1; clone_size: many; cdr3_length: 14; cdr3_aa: CASSPQGGTYEQYF; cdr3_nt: TGTGCCAGCAGCCCACAGGGGGGCACCTACGAGCAGTACTTC
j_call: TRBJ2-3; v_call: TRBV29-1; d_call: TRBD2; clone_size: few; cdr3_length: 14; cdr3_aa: CSVTSGVSTDTQYF; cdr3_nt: TGCAGCGTGACTAGCGGAGTTAGCACAGATACGCAGTATTTT